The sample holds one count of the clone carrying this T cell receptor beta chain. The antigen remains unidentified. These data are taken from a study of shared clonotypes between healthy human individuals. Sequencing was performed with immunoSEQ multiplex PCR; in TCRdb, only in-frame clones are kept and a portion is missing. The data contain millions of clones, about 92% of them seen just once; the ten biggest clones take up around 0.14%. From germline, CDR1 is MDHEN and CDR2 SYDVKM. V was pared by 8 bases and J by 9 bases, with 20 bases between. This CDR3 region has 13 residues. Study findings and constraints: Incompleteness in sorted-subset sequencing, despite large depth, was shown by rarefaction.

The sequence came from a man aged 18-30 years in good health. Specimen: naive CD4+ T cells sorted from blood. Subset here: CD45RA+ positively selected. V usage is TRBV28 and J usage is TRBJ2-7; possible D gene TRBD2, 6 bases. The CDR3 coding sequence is TGTGCCAGCGGGGCGGGGCTAAAAAACGGGCAGTACTTC. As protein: CASGAGLKNGQYF.